One sample yielded the 10 T cell receptor beta chains listed below, sequenced in a study of hypomethylating agent response in myelodysplastic syndrome. Sequenced by immunoSEQ multiplex PCR; TCRdb stores in-frame clones only, minus some. The table lists 2,000 or so clones, roughly 85% of them singletons, with approximately 22% in the top ten. The source was bone marrow, collected before or after starting hypomethylating agent treatment for myelodysplastic syndrome (not recorded which). The receptors come from a human donor with myelodysplastic syndrome.

The V and J genes are TRBV4-1 and TRBJ2-7; tentatively, D is TRBD1 (6 bases). CDR3 size: 15 residues. Per the germline V gene, CDR1 is MGHRA and CDR2 is YSYEKL. Trimming removed 3 bases from V and 7 bases from J, with 19 bases in between. Written as DNA, the CDR3 is TGCGCCAGCAGCCAGGGCGGACAGTTAATGGGAGAGCAGTACTTC. Its protein product is CASSQGGQLMGEQYF.

The V call is TRBV27, the J call TRBJ1-2; 11 bases are a match to TRBD1. Germline-derived CDR1 and CDR2 are MNHEY and SMNVEV (reference sequence). The CDR3 covers 14 residues. J was trimmed by 4 bases and V by 6 bases; bases with no gene match: 4. The CDR3 loop reads CASRGQGAFYGYTF. The CDR3, as DNA: TGTGCCAGCAGAGGACAGGGGGCCTTCTATGGCTACACCTTC.

The chain recombines TRBV5-1 with TRBJ1-4, with 8 bases matching TRBD1. The CDR3 has 16 residues. Germline values: CDR1 SGHRS, CDR2 YFSETQ. V lost 0 bases to trimming and J lost 8 bases; unmatched junction nucleotides: 9. CDR3 amino acids: CASSLGAGTGPEKLFF. For the CDR3, the DNA is TGCGCCAGCAGCTTGGGGGCCGGGACAGGTCCCGAAAAACTGTTTTTT. Using reference TRBV5-1 and TRBJ1-4 for the parts outside the CDR3, the full variable domain is KAGVTQTPRYLIKTRGQQVTLSCSPISGHRSVSWYQQTPGQGLQFLFEYFSETQRNKGNFPGRFSGRQFSNSRSEMNVSTLELGDSALYLCASSLGAGTGPEKLFFGSGTQLSVL.

V gene TRBV15 combines with J gene TRBJ2-1; no clear D. The V and J ends lost 0 bases and 8 bases respectively, with 8 bases between them. This CDR3 has 13 amino acids. Per germline, CDR1 LNHNV and CDR2 YYDKDF (reference sequence). The CDR3 sequence is CATSRDLMDEQFF. The CDR3, as DNA: TGTGCCACCAGCAGAGATTTGATGGATGAGCAGTTCTTC.

This rearrangement joins TRBV6-1 to TRBJ1-1, with D uncertain. The V end was cut by 2 bases, the J end by 1 base, with 5 bases between. The CDR3 sequence is 13 residues long. Germline CDR1 MNHNS, CDR2 SASEGT. For the CDR3, the DNA is TGTGCCAGCAGTGAACAGAAGAACACTGAAGCTTTCTTT. This codes for CASSEQKNTEAFF.

This clone was detected only once. CDR3 protein: CSVRSQGSYEQYF. The CDR3 DNA follows: TGCAGCGTTCGCTCACAGGGTTCCTACGAGCAGTACTTC. The chain recombines TRBV29-1 with TRBJ2-7; TRBD1 is a possible D gene (6 bases). Germline loops: CDR1 SQVTM, CDR2 ANQGSEA. Trimming shortened V by 5 bases and J by 1 base, and 12 bases separated the two germline ends. CDR3 length: 13 amino acids.

V and J are TRBV5-1 and TRBJ2-7; D possibly corresponds to TRBD2 (5 bases). Germline assignment: CDR1 SGHRS and CDR2 YFSETQ. V lost 2 bases and J lost 7, with 19 bases in between. The CDR3 has 15 residues. CDR3 residues: CASSLVRGSTGEQYF. The CDR3 coding sequence is TGCGCCAGCAGCTTAGTACGGGGATCTACGGGGGAGCAGTACTTC.

The CDR3 bases are TGTGCCAGCAGCCTCGGACCCGACTCGGAGCAGTACTTC. Amino acids: CASSLGPDSEQYF. The chain links TRBV6-5 to TRBJ2-7; D remains unclear. Germline CDR1 and CDR2: MNHEY and SVGAGI. V was cut by 6 bases and J by 7 bases, with 16 bases left in between. This CDR3 is 13 amino acids long.

The chain is built from TRBV6-5 and TRBJ1-1, with D maybe TRBD1 (5 bases). The CDR3 runs to 14 residues. Germline-derived CDR1 and CDR2 are MNHEY and SVGAGI. Deletions cut 8 bases from V and 4 bases from J, with 17 bases between. The CDR3 nucleotides are TGTGCCAGCCGCCCTAGGGGTGGAGGCACTGAAGCTTTCTTT. It encodes CASRPRGGGTEAFF.

This clone was recorded only once. V usage is TRBV7-7 and J usage is TRBJ1-6, with 7 positions matching TRBD1. CDR1 and CDR2 from the germline V gene are SSHAT and FNYEAQ (reference sequence). The length of the CDR3 is 14 residues. CDR3 loop: CASGDRDYNSPLHF. CDR3 bases: TGTGCTAGCGGTGACAGGGACTATAATTCACCCCTCCACTTT. Looking up the rest from reference TRBV7-7 and TRBJ1-6 gives the full variable domain: GAGVSQSPRYKVTKRGQDVTLRCDPISSHATLYWYQQALGQGPEFLTYFNYEAQPDKSGLPSDRFSAERPEGSISTLTIQRTEQRDSAMYRCASGDRDYNSPLHFGNGTRLTVT.